This passage covers 29 T cell receptor beta chains from one sample sequenced in a study of vaccination and CD4 T cells after COVID-19. Time point reported: late sampling 161 to 241 days after vaccination in three convalescent patients. Treatment given: approximately 9-day PBMC culture with coronavirus spike peptide pools or control peptides (ViraFEST assay). Their antigens remain unidentified. Sequenced with the Oncomine TCR Beta short-read assay was DNA taken from cultured CD4+ T cells. MiXCR, applied by TCRdb to the PCR reads, yields one record per CDR3 protein. Of approximately 27,000 distinct CDR3 sequences listed, under 40% are singletons. The input for sequencing was CD4+ T cells from blood, cultured in vitro, taken about 7 months after SARS-CoV-2 vaccination. Receptors originate from a human donor who had recovered from COVID-19.

This clonotype came up a few times. The gene calls are TRBV6-1 and TRBJ1-1; no clear D. Trimming shortened V by 2 bases and J by 1 base, and 5 bases separated the two germline ends. This CDR3 contains 13 residues. Germline loops: CDR1 MNHNS, CDR2 SASEGT. CDR3 sequence (DNA): TGTGCCAGCAGTGAACTCAGGAACACTGAAGCTTTCTTT. Amino acid sequence: CASSELRNTEAFF.

This chain links TRBV7-6 with TRBJ2-5, with D tentatively TRBD1 or TRBD2 (6 bases each). Germline V gene lookup returns CDR1 SGHVS and CDR2 FNYEAQ. V was clipped by 5 bases and J by 2 bases, with 12 bases between them. CDR3 length: 14 residues. The CDR3 coding sequence is TGTGCCAGCAGCGGGAGGACAGTACAAGAGACCCAGTACTTC. Translating gives CASSGRTVQETQYF.

The V gene is TRBV20-1, the J gene TRBJ2-1, with D perhaps TRBD2 (6 bases). The CDR3 totals 17 residues. The ends were cut back, 3 bases at V and 9 bases at J, with 27 bases in the middle. Per germline, CDR1 DFQATT and CDR2 SNEGSKA (reference sequence). For the CDR3, the DNA is TGCAGTGCTAGGACGCGGAGGGGACTCCCCGGGATGGGTGAGCAGTTCTTC. Translation: CSARTRRGLPGMGEQFF.

This clonotype was picked up a small number of times. The chain is built from TRBV15 and TRBJ1-1; D may be TRBD1 (5 bases). The CDR3 consists of 16 residues. The germline V gene encodes CDR1 LNHNV and CDR2 YYDKDF (reference sequence). With 8 bases removed from V and 1 base from J, the gap between germline ends came to 20 bases. The CDR3 coding sequence is TGTGCCACCCGAGATGACAGACTATTCGGGAACACTGAAGCTTTCTTT. Protein: CATRDDRLFGNTEAFF. Full variable domain (outside the CDR3, taken from reference TRBV15 and TRBJ1-1): DAMVIQNPRYQVTQFGKPVTLSCSQTLNHNVMYWYQQKSSQAPKLLFHYYDKDFNNEADTPDNFQSRRPNTSFCFLDIRSPGLGDTAMYLCATRDDRLFGNTEAFFGQGTRLTVV.

This clonotype occurred a few times. V gene TRBV5-1 combines with J gene TRBJ1-2; D might be TRBD1 (6 bases). The CDR3 is 15 amino acids. The V end lost 0 bases, the J end lost 4 bases, and 13 bases lay between the germline ends. CDR1 is SGHRS, CDR2 YFSETQ, per germline. The CDR3 bases are TGCGCCAGCAGCTTGGACACAGGGTCAAGCTATGGCTACACCTTC. It codes for CASSLDTGSSYGYTF.

The chain joins TRBV2 to TRBJ2-1; D may correspond to TRBD1 or TRBD2 (7 bases each). This CDR3 is built from 15 residues. The V and J ends lost 3 bases and 7 bases respectively, with 16 bases between them. Germline V CDR1 and CDR2: SNHLY, FYNNEI. The CDR3, as DNA: TGTGCCAGCAGTGATACGCGACAGGGAGGGAATGAGCAGTTCTTC. As protein: CASSDTRQGGNEQFF. The full variable domain, in which reference TRBV2 and TRBJ2-1 provide the parts outside the CDR3, is EPEVTQTPSHQVTQMGQEVILRCVPISNHLYFYWYRQILGQKVEFLVSFYNNEISEKSEIFDDQFSVERPDGSNFTLKIRSTKLEDSAMYFCASSDTRQGGNEQFFGPGTRLTVL.

This clonotype showed up just a few times. The chain combines TRBV6-5 with TRBJ2-3; 10 positions agree with TRBD2. Trimming removed 2 bases from V and 4 bases from J; junction bases left unmatched: 3. Germline CDR1 reads MNHEY; CDR2 reads SVGAGI. The CDR3 totals 15 residues. Here the CDR3 reads CASSYRAGGPDTQYF. CDR3 coding DNA: TGTGCCAGCAGTTACAGAGCGGGAGGGCCAGATACGCAGTATTTT.

There are a few counts of this clonotype. This chain uses TRBV11-1 with TRBJ2-3, with a weak D call TRBD2 (5 bases). Trimming cost V 6 bases and J 0 bases, with 16 bases left between them. Germline V lookup: CDR1 SGHAT, CDR2 FQDESV (reference sequence). The CDR3 length is 16 residues. CDR3 region: CASSPRGGPSTDTQYF. In DNA form, the CDR3 reads TGTGCCAGCAGTCCTCGTGGAGGACCGAGCACAGATACGCAGTATTTT.

The V call is TRBV30, the J call TRBJ1-6, with a tentative D call TRBD1 (5 bases). Germline CDR1 and CDR2: GTSNPN and SVGIG (reference sequence). The CDR3 loop spans 14 amino acids. The V end lost 5 bases, the J end lost 5 bases, and 13 bases lay between the germline ends. The CDR3 nucleotides read TGTGCCTGGCTGAACAGGTTGAATAATTCACCCCTCCACTTT. It yields the protein CAWLNRLNNSPLHF.

This clonotype was seen a few times. The rearrangement joins TRBV25-1 to TRBJ2-6, with D possibly matching TRBD1 (6 bases). The V and J ends lost 4 bases and 0 bases respectively, with 16 bases between them. The germline gives CDR1 MGHDK, CDR2 SYGVNS. The CDR3 loop spans 18 amino acids. CDR3 sequence: CASSGGRTVLSGANVLTF. As DNA, the CDR3 is TGTGCCAGCAGTGGGGGTCGGACAGTACTCTCTGGGGCCAACGTCCTGACTTTC.

The chain joins TRBV6-1 to TRBJ2-7, with TRBD1 identical over 8 bases. The germline V gene has CDR1 MNHNS and CDR2 SASEGT. The ends lost 5 bases at V and 2 bases at J; junction bases unmatched: 2. This CDR3 has 13 amino acids. CDR3 protein: CASSLRGPYEQYF. CDR3 nucleotides: TGTGCCAGCAGTCTCAGGGGGCCCTACGAGCAGTACTTC.

V usage is TRBV7-3 and J usage is TRBJ2-1; D perhaps matches TRBD2 (5 bases). V was shortened by 8 bases and J by 7 bases, with 15 bases between the two germline ends. Germline lookup yields CDR1 SGHTA and CDR2 FQGTGA. This CDR3 is built from 13 residues. CDR3 nucleotide sequence: TGTGCCAGCGGCCCCGCAGGCGGGAATGAGCAGTTCTTC. Its protein is CASGPAGGNEQFF.

The chain uses TRBV7-9 and TRBJ2-3; TRBD1 might be the D (6 bases). Per the germline V gene, CDR1 is SEHNR and CDR2 is FQNEAQ (reference sequence). This CDR3 has 15 amino acids. V was shortened by 5 bases and J by 2 bases, with 14 bases between the two germline ends. Written as DNA, the CDR3 is TGTGCCAGCAGCCCGGACAGAGCACCCACAGATACGCAGTATTTT. Residues: CASSPDRAPTDTQYF.

This clonotype showed up just a few times. The rearrangement joins TRBV4-2 to TRBJ2-7; 9 nucleotides agree with TRBD2. This CDR3 has 15 residues. Looked up from germline, CDR1 is LGHNA and CDR2 is YNFKEQ. V was pared by 4 bases and J by 3 bases, with 7 bases of the junction left unmatched. The chain's CDR3 is CASSLHSGGNYEQYF. Here the CDR3 DNA reads TGTGCCAGCAGCCTTCATAGCGGGGGAAACTACGAGCAGTACTTC.

This clonotype was detected a few times. The gene calls are TRBV19 and TRBJ2-3; 8 bases line up with TRBD1. Germline V CDR1 and CDR2: LNHDA, SQIVND (reference sequence). V trimming: 10 bases; J trimming: 4 bases; junction bases outside the gene matches: 10. This CDR3 region has 14 residues. The chain's CDR3 is CATTQGAGADTQYF. CDR3 coding DNA: TGTGCCACCACCCAGGGGGCTGGTGCAGATACGCAGTATTTT.

This chain connects TRBV19 to TRBJ1-2; TRBD1 aligns across 7 bases. This CDR3 has 12 amino acids. Germline CDR1 LNHDA, CDR2 SQIVND (reference sequence). Losses at the gene ends were 6 bases for V and 7 bases for J; bases not matched to a gene: 5. The CDR3 sequence: CASRQGYGGYTF. The CDR3 DNA follows: TGTGCCAGTAGACAGGGGTATGGTGGCTACACCTTC.

About this clonotype: The junction departs from germline at one end; a sequencing error may be responsible. The CDR3 DNA reads TGTGCCAGCAGCTACTATACCGATCCGAACACTGAAGCTTTCTTT. Its translation is CASSYYTDPNTEAFF. This chain joins TRBV6-5 and TRBJ1-1; D not certain. The CDR3 covers 15 residues. Germline V lookup: CDR1 MNHEY, CDR2 SVGAGI.

This clonotype occurred a few times. The rearrangement uses TRBV6-5 and TRBJ2-7, with D hard to call. CDR1 and CDR2 from the germline V gene are MNHEY and SVGAGI. Trimming took off 2 bases at V and 2 bases at J, with 7 bases between the two ends. This CDR3 spans 13 amino acids. CDR3 sequence reads: CASSYMGPYEQYF. The DNA of the CDR3 is TGTGCCAGCAGTTACATGGGTCCCTACGAGCAGTACTTC.

In its sample, this clonotype is medium-sized (0.01 to 0.1%). This chain connects TRBV15 to TRBJ2-2; no firm D call. The CDR3 covers 16 residues. Germline V gene data show CDR1 as LNHNV and CDR2 as YYDKDF (reference sequence). V was shortened by 0 bases and J by 3 bases, with 11 bases between the two germline ends. CDR3 DNA: TGTGCCACCAGCAGAGATCACTTCAGCTACACCGGGGAGCTGTTTTTT. Protein product: CATSRDHFSYTGELFF.

The CDR3 loop reads CSARDPSESDAKNIQYF. Written as DNA, the CDR3 is TGCAGTGCTAGAGACCCTAGCGAGAGCGACGCCAAAAACATTCAGTACTTC. The chain joins TRBV20-1 to TRBJ2-4; tentatively, D is TRBD2 (6 bases). The CDR3 runs 17 residues. CDR1 and CDR2 from the germline V gene are DFQATT and SNEGSKA (reference sequence). Trimming removed 0 bases from V and 1 base from J, with 16 bases in between.

This sequence joins TRBV20-1 and TRBJ1-1, with 7 bases matching TRBD1. The germline V gene has CDR1 DFQATT and CDR2 SNEGSKA (reference sequence). With V trimmed by 0 bases and J by 1 base, 2 bases remained unmatched. The CDR3 runs to 14 residues. CDR3 protein: CSAREWDRNTEAFF. Written as DNA, the CDR3 is TGCAGTGCTAGAGAGTGGGACAGGAACACTGAAGCTTTCTTT.

The genes are TRBV20-1 and TRBJ2-3; the match to TRBD2 covers 8 bases. J gave up 4 bases and V 1 base, and 7 bases lay outside the gene matches. The CDR3 has 15 amino acids. Germline loops: CDR1 DFQATT, CDR2 SNEGSKA (reference sequence). This CDR3 reads CSARAPGLVPDTQYF. CDR3 in DNA: TGCAGTGCTAGAGCTCCGGGACTAGTCCCAGATACGCAGTATTTT.

The J gene is TRBJ2-7, the V gene TRBV28; 8 positions match TRBD1. Unmatched junction bases numbered 6, after V lost 6 bases and J lost 2 bases. The CDR3 length is 14 residues. CDR1 MDHEN and CDR2 SYDVKM come from the germline V gene. The CDR3 loop reads CASSLDRVTYEQYF. The CDR3 DNA follows: TGTGCCAGCAGCTTGGACAGGGTCACCTACGAGCAGTACTTC.

The V gene is TRBV20-1, the J gene TRBJ1-1; 10 bases fit TRBD1. Germline loops: CDR1 DFQATT, CDR2 SNEGSKA (reference sequence). The CDR3 contains 15 residues. V shed 1 base and J 5 bases; nucleotides not matched to a gene: 7. CDR3 sequence (DNA): TGCAGTGCTAGAGTGAGACAGGGGGCGAGGACTGAAGCTTTCTTT. Amino acid sequence: CSARVRQGARTEAFF.

The V and J genes are TRBV11-3 and TRBJ2-7; unclear D gene. Germline lookup yields CDR1 SGHNT and CDR2 YENEEA. V shed 5 bases and J shed 5 bases, with 13 bases lying between them. The CDR3 is made up of 13 amino acids. The CDR3 nucleotides are TGTGCCAGCAGCCCCTCAGAGAGCCACGAGCAGTACTTC. It translates to CASSPSESHEQYF.

This clonotype appeared a few times. The rearrangement joins TRBV7-2 to TRBJ2-7, with a weak D call TRBD2 (5 bases). The CDR3 is 16 residues long. Germline loops: CDR1 SGHTA, CDR2 FQGNSA. Trimming removed 0 bases from V and 2 bases from J, with 14 bases in between. The CDR3 DNA reads as TGTGCCAGCAGCTTAGCGTCTGGACTGACACCCTACGAGCAGTACTTC. As protein: CASSLASGLTPYEQYF.

This clonotype was counted only a few times. The chain is built from TRBV30 and TRBJ1-2, with TRBD1 matching 7 bases. Trimming at V came to 2 bases and at J to 7 bases, leaving 7 bases not matched to a gene. This CDR3 is 13 amino acids long. Germline CDR1 is GTSNPN and CDR2 is SVGIG (reference sequence). The CDR3 sequence: CAWSTQGIGGYTF. The CDR3 nucleotides are TGTGCCTGGAGTACACAGGGGATTGGTGGCTACACCTTC.

This clonotype was seen more than once but under ten times. The V call is TRBV15, the J call TRBJ1-2, with D tentatively TRBD1 (5 bases). V was trimmed by 1 base and J by 0 bases, leaving 9 bases between them. Germline V lookup: CDR1 LNHNV, CDR2 YYDKDF (reference sequence). The CDR3 consists of 15 residues. CDR3 residues: CATSRATGANYGYTF. The CDR3 nucleotides are TGTGCCACCAGCAGAGCCACGGGGGCTAACTATGGCTACACCTTC.

This clonotype was seen a few times. The V and J genes are TRBV20-1 and TRBJ2-7; TRBD1 matches 9 bases. J was trimmed by 3 bases and V by 4 bases; bases with no gene match: 7. CDR3 length: 14 residues. Germline assignment: CDR1 DFQATT and CDR2 SNEGSKA (reference sequence). This CDR3 reads CSATSGTGLYEQYF. CDR3 in DNA: TGCAGTGCTACTTCCGGGACAGGGCTCTACGAGCAGTACTTC.